The 17 T cell receptor beta chains below all came from one sample that was sequenced in a study of blood T cell repertoires in COVID-19. Generated by immunoSEQ multiplex PCR, the TCRdb table keeps only in-frame clones and is missing some. Among approximately 130,000 clones listed, over 80% were seen once. Source material: peripheral blood. The receptors here all came from a man aged 50-60 years with active COVID-19.

In its sample, this clone was seen a few times. This chain uses TRBV6-2 or TRBV6-3 with TRBJ1-2; D remains unclear. The V and J ends lost 6 bases and 0 bases respectively, with 5 bases between them. Germline CDR1 is MNHEY and CDR2 is SVGEGT. The CDR3 runs to 12 residues. The CDR3 protein is CASSLSNYGYTF. CDR3 DNA: TGTGCCAGCAGCCTATCTAACTATGGCTACACCTTC.

In nucleotides, the CDR3 is TGTGCCAGAAGCTTGCGAGGCGGGACAGCCTACGAGCAGTACTTC. This translates into CARSLRGGTAYEQYF. The chain joins TRBV5-3 to TRBJ2-7; weak D call: TRBD1 (7 bases). TRBV5-3 falls under the ORF class, with uncertain function. Trimming left V 1 base short and J 2 bases short, with 13 bases between. The CDR3 sequence is 15 residues long.

About this clone: This same CDR3 is encoded by further DNA sequences in the sample. This chain connects TRBV19 to TRBJ1-1; D is ambiguous. V lost 6 bases and J lost 1, with 9 bases in between. Germline CDR1 LNHDA, CDR2 SQIVND (reference sequence). The CDR3 runs 13 residues. CDR3 protein: CASSPRGNTEAFF. The CDR3 nucleotides read TGTGCCAGTAGCCCCCGGGGGAACACTGAAGCTTTCTTT.

This chain connects TRBV4-2 to TRBJ2-1; no firm D call. The V end was cut by 2 bases, the J end by 8 bases, with 19 bases between. CDR3 length: 16 residues. CDR1 is LGHNA, CDR2 YNFKEQ, per germline. CDR3 nucleotide sequence: TGTGCCAGCAGCCAATTACCGTCGACTTCCGTGGATGAGCAGTTCTTC. Translation: CASSQLPSTSVDEQFF.

This clone turned up a few times. The J gene is TRBJ2-1, the V gene TRBV4-1; no definite D call. Between the trimmed V and J ends, which lost 4 bases and 6 bases, there was a span of 7 bases. The CDR3 contains 12 residues. CDR1 is MGHRA and CDR2 is YSYEKL in the germline V gene. The CDR3 reads CASSPNLNEQFF. The CDR3 nucleotides are TGCGCCAGCAGCCCTAATCTCAATGAGCAGTTCTTC.

The V and J genes are TRBV4-1 and TRBJ1-2; no clear D gene. In germline, CDR1 is MGHRA, CDR2 YSYEKL. CDR3 length equals 13 residues. Trimming removed 1 base at V and 8 bases at J, with 11 bases between. CDR3 region: CASSQGLPLGYTF. DNA of the CDR3: TGCGCCAGCAGCCAAGGGCTTCCTCTGGGCTACACCTTC.

V and J are TRBV30 and TRBJ1-1; tentatively, D is TRBD1 (6 bases). The V and J ends lost 2 bases and 5 bases respectively, with 18 bases between them. Germline V CDR1 and CDR2: GTSNPN, SVGIG (reference sequence). The CDR3 totals 15 residues. DNA for the CDR3: TGTGCCTGGAGTCCCCGGGGGGGGCAGAGGACTGAAGCTTTCTTT. As protein: CAWSPRGGQRTEAFF.

This clone was recorded many times. The CDR3 coding sequence is TGTGCCAGCCTGGGCTTCAGCTCCTACAATGAGCAGTTCTTC. Its translation: CASLGFSSYNEQFF. The chain is built from TRBV7-9 and TRBJ2-1, with D unclear. V lost 8 bases and J lost 0, with 11 bases in between. This CDR3 contains 14 residues. Looked up from germline, CDR1 is SEHNR and CDR2 is FQNEAQ (reference sequence).

The chain is built from TRBV5-1 and TRBJ2-7; D is unresolved. The germline V gene has CDR1 SGHRS and CDR2 YFSETQ. This CDR3 comprises 16 residues. Trimming cost V 0 bases and J 4 bases, with 17 bases left between them. The CDR3 nucleotides are TGCGCCAGCAGCTTGGTTTCGTCCAATACACAGTACGAGCAGTACTTC. This sequence encodes CASSLVSSNTQYEQYF.

V and J are TRBV7-6 and TRBJ2-1; possibly TRBD1 for D (6 bases). The CDR3 is made up of 13 amino acids. V was clipped by 5 bases and J by 9 bases, with 14 bases between them. Germline V gene lookup returns CDR1 SGHVS and CDR2 FNYEAQ. CDR3: CASSPRQAGEQFF. In nucleotides, the CDR3 is TGTGCCAGCAGCCCCCGACAGGCAGGTGAGCAGTTCTTC.

V is TRBV3-1 (or the pseudogene TRBV3-2) and J is TRBJ2-2; D is uncertain. Germline V gene lookup returns CDR1 LGHDT and CDR2 YNNKEL (reference sequence). Trimming stripped 3 bases from V and 2 bases from J, with 10 bases between. This CDR3 region has 15 residues. CDR3 loop: CASSQTRSNTGELFF. In DNA form, the CDR3 reads TGTGCCAGCAGCCAGACTCGGTCAAACACCGGGGAGCTGTTTTTT.

The sample holds a few counts of this clone. This chain uses TRBV7-9 with TRBJ1-2; D not certain. V lost 1 base and J 5 bases, leaving 17 bases between the germline ends. CDR3 length: 16 amino acids. Germline V gene lookup returns CDR1 SEHNR and CDR2 FQNEAQ (reference sequence). CDR3: CASSLESPAAGYGYTF. The CDR3 DNA reads TGTGCCAGCAGCTTAGAGTCACCGGCTGCAGGATATGGCTACACCTTC.

The chain joins TRBV5-6 to TRBJ1-2, with D maybe TRBD1 (5 bases). With 4 bases removed from V and 0 bases from J, the gap between germline ends came to 13 bases. This CDR3 region has 15 residues. CDR1 is SGHDT, CDR2 YYEEEE, per germline. In DNA form, the CDR3 reads TGTGCCAGCAGCCGCGGCTCAGGGACTAACTATGGCTACACCTTC. This codes for CASSRGSGTNYGYTF.

The gene calls are TRBV6-5 and TRBJ2-2; a possible D gene is TRBD1 (6 bases). Germline V gene sequence: CDR1 MNHEY, CDR2 SVGAGI. CDR3 length equals 13 residues. With 7 bases removed from V and 6 bases from J, the gap between germline ends came to 12 bases. CDR3 loop: CASTQGVPGELFF. As DNA, the CDR3 is TGTGCCAGCACACAGGGCGTTCCCGGGGAGCTGTTTTTT.

The chain recombines TRBV11-2 with TRBJ2-5; 8 nucleotides agree with TRBD1. Germline CDR1 reads SGHAT; CDR2 reads FQNNGV. CDR3 length equals 13 residues. Trimming at V came to 3 bases and at J to 4 bases, leaving 1 base not matched to a gene. The CDR3 DNA sequence: TGTGCCAGCAGCTTCGACAGGGGAGAGACCCAGTACTTC. It codes for CASSFDRGETQYF.

V and J are TRBV10-3 and TRBJ2-7; D possibly corresponds to TRBD2 (5 bases). V shed 7 bases and J shed 2 bases, with 6 bases lying between them. Germline CDR1 ENHRY, CDR2 SYGVKD. The CDR3 is 11 amino acids. CDR3 protein: CAITGTYEQYF. CDR3 coding DNA: TGTGCCATCACCGGGACCTACGAGCAGTACTTC.

The rearrangement joins TRBV7-3 to TRBJ2-1, with 10 bases aligning to TRBD2. The V and J ends lost 5 bases and 4 bases, in that order; junction bases with no gene match: 5. The length of the CDR3 is 15 residues. CDR1 is SGHTA, CDR2 FQGTGA, per germline. CDR3 coding DNA: TGTGCCAGCAGCACCGGACTAGCGGAGTACAATGAGCAGTTCTTC. Translation: CASSTGLAEYNEQFF. Combining the CDR3 with reference TRBV7-3 and TRBJ2-1 gives the whole variable domain GAGVSQTPSNKVTEKGKYVELRCDPISGHTALYWYRQSLGQGPEFLIYFQGTGAADDSGLPNDRFFAVRPEGSVSTLKIQRTERGDSAVYLCASSTGLAEYNEQFFGPGTRLTVL.